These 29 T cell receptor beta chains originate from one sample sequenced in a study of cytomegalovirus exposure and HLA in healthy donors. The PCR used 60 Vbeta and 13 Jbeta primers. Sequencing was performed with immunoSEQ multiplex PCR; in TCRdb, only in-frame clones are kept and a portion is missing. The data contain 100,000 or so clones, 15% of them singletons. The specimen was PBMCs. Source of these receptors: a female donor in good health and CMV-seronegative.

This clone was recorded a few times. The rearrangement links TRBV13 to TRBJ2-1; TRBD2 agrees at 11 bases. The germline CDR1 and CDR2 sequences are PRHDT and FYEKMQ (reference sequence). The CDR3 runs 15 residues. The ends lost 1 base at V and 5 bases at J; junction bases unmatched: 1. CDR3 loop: CASSLASGGNNEQFF. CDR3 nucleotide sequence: TGTGCCAGCAGCTTAGCTAGCGGGGGGAACAATGAGCAGTTCTTC.

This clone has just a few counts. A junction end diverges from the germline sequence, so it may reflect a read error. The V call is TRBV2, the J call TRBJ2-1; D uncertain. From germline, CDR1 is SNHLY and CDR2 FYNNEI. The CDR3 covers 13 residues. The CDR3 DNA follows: TGTGCCGGCAGCTACAGCTCCTACAATGAGCAGTTCTTC. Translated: CAGSYSSYNEQFF.

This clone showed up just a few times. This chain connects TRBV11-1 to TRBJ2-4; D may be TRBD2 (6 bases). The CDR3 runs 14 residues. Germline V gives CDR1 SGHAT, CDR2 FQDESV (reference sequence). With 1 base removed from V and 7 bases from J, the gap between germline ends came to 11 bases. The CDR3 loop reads CASSLDGSQNIQYF. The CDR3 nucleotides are TGTGCCAGCAGCTTAGACGGGAGTCAGAACATTCAGTACTTC.

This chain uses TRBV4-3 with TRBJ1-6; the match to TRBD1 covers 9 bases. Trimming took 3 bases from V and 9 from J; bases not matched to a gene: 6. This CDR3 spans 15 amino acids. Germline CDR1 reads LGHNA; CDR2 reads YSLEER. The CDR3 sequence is CASSQRQGVSSPLHF. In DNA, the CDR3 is TGCGCCAGCAGCCAGCGACAGGGGGTTTCTTCACCCCTCCACTTT.

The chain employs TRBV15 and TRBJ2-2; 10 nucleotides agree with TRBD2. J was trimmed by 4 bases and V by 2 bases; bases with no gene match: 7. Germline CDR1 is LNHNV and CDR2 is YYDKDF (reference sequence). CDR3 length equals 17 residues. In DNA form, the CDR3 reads TGTGCCACCAGCAGACTAGCGGGAGCGGTTTCCACCGGGGAGCTGTTTTTT. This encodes CATSRLAGAVSTGELFF.

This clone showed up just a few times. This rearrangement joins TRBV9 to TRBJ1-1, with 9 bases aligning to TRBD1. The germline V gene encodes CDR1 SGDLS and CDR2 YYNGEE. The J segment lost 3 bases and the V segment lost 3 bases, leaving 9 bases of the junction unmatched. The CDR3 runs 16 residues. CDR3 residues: CASSAGPQGAHTEAFF. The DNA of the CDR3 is TGTGCCAGCAGCGCTGGCCCACAGGGGGCCCACACTGAAGCTTTCTTT.

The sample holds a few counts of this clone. CDR3 DNA: TGTGCCAGCAGCCAGGGACAGGGCTTTAGAGGCTACACCTTC. Its protein product is CASSQGQGFRGYTF. The V gene is TRBV7-2, the J gene TRBJ1-2, with 9 bases that match TRBD1. This CDR3 spans 14 amino acids. The V segment lost 5 bases and the J segment 8 bases; nucleotides outside the gene matches: 9. Germline CDR1 SGHTA, CDR2 FQGNSA.

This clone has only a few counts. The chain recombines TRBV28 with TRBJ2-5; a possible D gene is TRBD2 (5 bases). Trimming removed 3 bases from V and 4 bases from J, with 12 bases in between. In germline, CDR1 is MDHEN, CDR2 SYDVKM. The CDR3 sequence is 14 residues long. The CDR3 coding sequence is TGTGCCAGCAGTTTCGGGGTGCTCCTAGAGACCCAGTACTTC. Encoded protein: CASSFGVLLETQYF.

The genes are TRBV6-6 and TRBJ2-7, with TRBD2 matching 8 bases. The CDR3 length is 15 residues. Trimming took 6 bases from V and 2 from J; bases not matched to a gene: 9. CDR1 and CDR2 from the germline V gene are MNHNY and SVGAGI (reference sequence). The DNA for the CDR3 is TGTGCCAGCAGAGCTACTATTAGCGGGGCCTACGAGCAGTACTTC. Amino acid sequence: CASRATISGAYEQYF.

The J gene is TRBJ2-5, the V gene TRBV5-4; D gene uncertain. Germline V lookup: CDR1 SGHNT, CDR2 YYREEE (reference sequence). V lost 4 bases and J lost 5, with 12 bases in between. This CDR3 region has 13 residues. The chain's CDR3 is CASSLGPWETQYF. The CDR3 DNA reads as TGTGCCAGCAGCCTTGGGCCCTGGGAGACCCAGTACTTC.

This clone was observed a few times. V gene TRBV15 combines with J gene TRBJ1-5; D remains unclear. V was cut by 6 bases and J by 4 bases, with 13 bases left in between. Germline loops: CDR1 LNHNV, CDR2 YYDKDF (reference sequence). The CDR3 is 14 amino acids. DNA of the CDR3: TGTGCCACCAGGGAGAGGCGGGTAAATCAGCCCCAGCATTTT. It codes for CATRERRVNQPQHF.

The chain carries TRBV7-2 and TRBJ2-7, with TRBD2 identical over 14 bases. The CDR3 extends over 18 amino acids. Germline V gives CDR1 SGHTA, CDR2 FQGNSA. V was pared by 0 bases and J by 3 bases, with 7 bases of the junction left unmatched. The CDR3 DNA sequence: TGTGCCAGCAGCTTAGCGTTCCGACTAGCGGGGGGGAGCTACGAGCAGTACTTC. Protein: CASSLAFRLAGGSYEQYF.

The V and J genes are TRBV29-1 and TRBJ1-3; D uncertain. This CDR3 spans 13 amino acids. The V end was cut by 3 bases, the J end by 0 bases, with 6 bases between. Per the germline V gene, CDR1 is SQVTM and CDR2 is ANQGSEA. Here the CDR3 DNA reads TGCAGCGTTGAGTCTATCTCTGGAAACACCATATATTTT. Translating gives CSVESISGNTIYF. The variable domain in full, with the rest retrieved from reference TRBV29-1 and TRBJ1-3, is SAVISQKPSRDICQRGTSLTIQCQVDSQVTMMFWYRQQPGQSLTLIATANQGSEATYESGFVIDKFPISRPNLTFSTLTVSNMSPEDSSIYLCSVESISGNTIYFGEGSWLTVV.

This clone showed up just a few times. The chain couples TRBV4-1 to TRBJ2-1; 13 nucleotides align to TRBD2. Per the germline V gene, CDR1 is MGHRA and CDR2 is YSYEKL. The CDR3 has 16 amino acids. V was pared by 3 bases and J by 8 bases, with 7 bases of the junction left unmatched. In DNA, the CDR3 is TGCGCCAGCAGCCACCCTCGGACTAGCGGGAGTGATGAGCAGTTCTTC. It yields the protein CASSHPRTSGSDEQFF.

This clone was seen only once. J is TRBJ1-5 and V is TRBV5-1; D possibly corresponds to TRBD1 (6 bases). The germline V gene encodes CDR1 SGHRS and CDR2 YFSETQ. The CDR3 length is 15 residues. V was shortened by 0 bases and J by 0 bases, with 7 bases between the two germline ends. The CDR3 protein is CASSLEGDSNQPQHF. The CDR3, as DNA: TGCGCCAGCAGCTTGGAGGGGGATAGCAATCAGCCCCAGCATTTT.

The CDR3 nucleotides read TGTGCCAGCAGTCCCAATAGCGGGAGATTGGACACCGGGGAGCTGTTTTTT. Encoded protein: CASSPNSGRLDTGELFF. The chain joins TRBV28 to TRBJ2-2; 9 bases line up with TRBD2. Looked up from germline, CDR1 is MDHEN and CDR2 is SYDVKM. The trim removed 5 bases at V and 3 bases at J, leaving 10 bases unmatched. The CDR3 runs to 17 residues.

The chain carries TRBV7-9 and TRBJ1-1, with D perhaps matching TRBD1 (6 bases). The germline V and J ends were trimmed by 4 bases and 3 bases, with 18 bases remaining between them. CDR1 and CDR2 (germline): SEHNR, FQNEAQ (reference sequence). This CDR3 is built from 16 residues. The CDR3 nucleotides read TGTGCCAGCAGCTCGTACAGGGACGTCTCTGACACTGAAGCTTTCTTT. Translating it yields CASSSYRDVSDTEAFF.

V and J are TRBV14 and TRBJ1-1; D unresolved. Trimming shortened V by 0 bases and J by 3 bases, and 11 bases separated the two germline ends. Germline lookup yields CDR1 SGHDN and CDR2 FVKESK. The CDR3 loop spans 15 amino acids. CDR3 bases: TGTGCCAGCAGCCAAGATCTGGCGGAGCACACTGAAGCTTTCTTT. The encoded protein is CASSQDLAEHTEAFF.

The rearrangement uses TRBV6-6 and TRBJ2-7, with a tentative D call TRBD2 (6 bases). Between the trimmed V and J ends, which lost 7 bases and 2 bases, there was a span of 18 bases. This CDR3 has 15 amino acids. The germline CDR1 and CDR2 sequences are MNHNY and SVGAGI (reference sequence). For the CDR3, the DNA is TGTGCCAGCACCCCCACTGGCGGGGTAGCCTACGAGCAGTACTTC. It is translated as CASTPTGGVAYEQYF.

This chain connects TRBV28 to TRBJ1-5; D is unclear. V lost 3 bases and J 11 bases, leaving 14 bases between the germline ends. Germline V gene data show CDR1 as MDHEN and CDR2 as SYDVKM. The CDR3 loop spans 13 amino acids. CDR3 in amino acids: CASSLGRLEAQHF. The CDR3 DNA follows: TGTGCCAGCAGTTTGGGCCGTTTGGAAGCCCAGCATTTT. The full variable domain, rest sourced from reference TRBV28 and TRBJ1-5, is DVKVTQSSRYLVKRTGEKVFLECVQDMDHENMFWYRQDPGLGLRLIYFSYDVKMKEKGDIPEGYSVSREKKERFSLILESASTNQTSMYLCASSLGRLEAQHFGDGTRLSIL.

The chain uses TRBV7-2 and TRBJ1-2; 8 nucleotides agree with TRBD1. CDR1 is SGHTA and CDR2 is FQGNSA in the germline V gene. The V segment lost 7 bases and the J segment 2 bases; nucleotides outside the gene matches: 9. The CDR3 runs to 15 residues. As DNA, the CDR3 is TGTGCCAGCAAGTTCCGGACAGGGCACAACTATGGCTACACCTTC. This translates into CASKFRTGHNYGYTF.

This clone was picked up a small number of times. The CDR3 here is CASSGPRGTGANVLTF. The DNA of the CDR3 is TGTGCCAGCAGTGGGCCTCGGGGAACTGGGGCCAACGTCCTGACTTTC. The rearrangement uses TRBV28 and TRBJ2-6, with D tentatively TRBD2 (5 bases). Germline V gene lookup returns CDR1 MDHEN and CDR2 SYDVKM. CDR3 size: 16 residues. Trimming removed 5 bases from V and 2 bases from J, with 13 bases in between.

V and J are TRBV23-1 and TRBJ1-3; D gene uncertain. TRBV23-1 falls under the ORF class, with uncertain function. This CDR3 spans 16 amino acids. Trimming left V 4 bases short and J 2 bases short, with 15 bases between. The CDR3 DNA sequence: TGCGCCAGCAGTCCAGCGGGGAGTGAAACTGGAAACACCATATATTTT. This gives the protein CASSPAGSETGNTIYF.

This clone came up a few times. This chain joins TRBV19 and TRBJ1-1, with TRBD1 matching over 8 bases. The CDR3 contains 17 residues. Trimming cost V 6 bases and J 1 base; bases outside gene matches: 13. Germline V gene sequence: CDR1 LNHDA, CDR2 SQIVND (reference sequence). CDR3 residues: CASREDMRDRRNTEAFF. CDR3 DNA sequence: TGTGCCAGTAGGGAGGACATGAGGGACAGGAGGAACACTGAAGCTTTCTTT. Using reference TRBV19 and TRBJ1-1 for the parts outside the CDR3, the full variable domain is DGGITQSPKYLFRKEGQNVTLSCEQNLNHDAMYWYRQDPGQGLRLIYYSQIVNDFQKGDIAEGYSVSREKKESFPLTVTSAQKNPTAFYLCASREDMRDRRNTEAFFGQGTRLTVV.

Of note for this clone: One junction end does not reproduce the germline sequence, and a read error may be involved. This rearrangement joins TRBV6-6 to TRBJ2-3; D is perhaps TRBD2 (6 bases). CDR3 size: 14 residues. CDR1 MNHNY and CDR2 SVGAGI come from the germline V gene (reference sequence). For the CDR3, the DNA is TGTGCCGGCAGTTACTCCGGGGGAGGAGATACGCAGTATTTT. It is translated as CAGSYSGGGDTQYF.

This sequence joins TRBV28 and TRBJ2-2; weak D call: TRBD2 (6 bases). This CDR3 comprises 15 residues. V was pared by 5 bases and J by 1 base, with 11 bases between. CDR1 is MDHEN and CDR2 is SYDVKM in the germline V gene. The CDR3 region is CASSPGTLNTGELFF. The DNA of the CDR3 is TGTGCCAGCAGTCCCGGGACTTTGAACACCGGGGAGCTGTTTTTT.

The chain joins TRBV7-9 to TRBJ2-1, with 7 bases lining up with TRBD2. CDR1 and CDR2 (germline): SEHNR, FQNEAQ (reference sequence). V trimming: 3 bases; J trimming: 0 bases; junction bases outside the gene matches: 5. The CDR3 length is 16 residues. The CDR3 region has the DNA TGTGCCAGCAGCTTTCAGAGCGGGGTCTCCTACAATGAGCAGTTCTTC. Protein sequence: CASSFQSGVSYNEQFF.

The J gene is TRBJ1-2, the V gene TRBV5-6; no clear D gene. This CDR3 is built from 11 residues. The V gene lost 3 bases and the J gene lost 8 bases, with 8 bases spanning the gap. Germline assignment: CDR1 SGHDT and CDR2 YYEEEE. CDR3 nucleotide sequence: TGTGCCAGCAGCTCGGGAGGAGGCTACACCTTC. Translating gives CASSSGGGYTF.

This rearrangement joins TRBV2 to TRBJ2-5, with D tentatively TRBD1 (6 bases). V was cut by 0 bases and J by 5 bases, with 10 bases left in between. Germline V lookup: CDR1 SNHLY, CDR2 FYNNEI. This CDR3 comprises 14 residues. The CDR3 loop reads CASSEAYRGETQYF. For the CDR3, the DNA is TGTGCCAGCAGTGAAGCGTATAGGGGGGAGACCCAGTACTTC.